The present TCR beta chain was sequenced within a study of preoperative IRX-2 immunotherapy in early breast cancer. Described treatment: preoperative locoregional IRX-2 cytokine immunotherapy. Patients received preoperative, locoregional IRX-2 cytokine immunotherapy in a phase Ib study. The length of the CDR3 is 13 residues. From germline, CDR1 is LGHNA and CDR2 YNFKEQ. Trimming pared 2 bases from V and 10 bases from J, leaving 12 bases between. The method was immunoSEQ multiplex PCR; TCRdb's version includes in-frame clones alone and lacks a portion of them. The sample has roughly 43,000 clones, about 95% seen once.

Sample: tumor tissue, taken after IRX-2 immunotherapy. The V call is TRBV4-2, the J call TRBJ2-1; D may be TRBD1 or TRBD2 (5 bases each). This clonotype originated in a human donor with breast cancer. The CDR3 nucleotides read TGTGCCAGCAGCCAAACGGGACCCCCAGAGCAGTTCTTC. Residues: CASSQTGPPEQFF.